This is a list of T cell receptor beta chains from one sample in a study of blood T cell repertoires in COVID-19. Here immunoSEQ multiplex PCR was the method, and the copy in TCRdb shows in-frame clones only, minus some. The sample contains almost 55,000 clones, around 84% of which appear only once. Sequencing used peripheral blood. The receptors come from a man aged 50 to 60 with acute or convalescent COVID-19. Each CDR3 is given with its conserved first and last residue. A D gene is named only where the DNA matches it firmly. Part of the rows lack a size; the others show once, few, many or a class for expanded clones.

clone_size,v_call,cdr3_length,j_call,d_call,cdr3_nt,cdr3_aa
-,TRBV10-2,13,TRBJ1-6,-,TGCGCCAGCAGTGGTAGCATCCTGAATGCGCTCCACTTT,CASSGSILNALHF
-,TRBV7-6,15,TRBJ2-3,-,TGTGCCAGCACCCCGACAGATACGAGCACAGATACGCAGTATTTT,CASTPTDTSTDTQYF
-,TRBV5-1,15,TRBJ1-4,TRBD1,TGCGCCAGCGGACTCAGGGGGCGCTTGGGTGAAAAACTGTTTTTT,CASGLRGRLGEKLFF
-,TRBV4-2,15,TRBJ2-7,-,TGTGCCAGCAGCCAAGAGACAGACGTATACCACGAGCAGTACTTC,CASSQETDVYHEQYF
-,TRBV29-1,12,TRBJ2-7,TRBD1,TGCAGCACCCTTTCGACAGGGCACGAGCAGTACTTC,CSTLSTGHEQYF
-,TRBV28,16,TRBJ1-2,TRBD1,TGTGCCAGCAGTCGCTCCGGGACAGGGATACACTATGGCTACACCTTC,CASSRSGTGIHYGYTF
-,TRBV19,15,TRBJ2-1,-,TGTGCCAGTAGTATAGCAGCGCCCGGATACAATGAGCAGTTCTTC,CASSIAAPGYNEQFF
few,TRBV10-3,15,TRBJ2-2,-,TGTGCCATCAGTGCGGGTCTCGTGAACACCGGGGAGCTGTTTTTT,CAISAGLVNTGELFF
-,TRBV25-1,13,TRBJ1-1,-,TGTGCCAGCAGTGAAACAGGCTCCACTGAAGCTTTCTTT,CASSETGSTEAFF
-,TRBV7-2,14,TRBJ1-2,TRBD1,TGTGCCAGCAGCCACGGGACAGGGAACGTTGGCTACACCTTC,CASSHGTGNVGYTF
few,TRBV28,14,TRBJ2-1,TRBD2,TGTGCCAGCATCTTAGCGGGAGAGCGAAATGAGCAGTTCTTC,CASILAGERNEQFF
-,TRBV10-3,19,TRBJ2-1,TRBD2,TGTGCCATCAGTGACCCGGGACTAGTATCCTTTAGCTCCTACAATGAGCAGTTCTTC,CAISDPGLVSFSSYNEQFF
-,TRBV18,17,TRBJ1-1,-,TGTGCCAGCTCACCACCGGGGGCAGGGGAATTGAACACTGAAGCTTTCTTT,CASSPPGAGELNTEAFF
-,TRBV4-1,18,TRBJ2-3,-,TGCGCCAGCAGCCAAGAAGGAAATGACAGACCAGTCACAGATACGCAGTATTTT,CASSQEGNDRPVTDTQYF
-,TRBV11-2,17,TRBJ1-3,TRBD1,TGTGCCAGCAGCCCTTCACCCTGGGACAGGGCTGGAAACACCATATATTTT,CASSPSPWDRAGNTIYF
-,TRBV10-1,15,TRBJ2-1,-,TGCGCCAGCAGTGAGTCTCTAGCGCCCTACAATGAGCAGTTCTTC,CASSESLAPYNEQFF
-,TRBV3-1/TRBV3-2,14,TRBJ1-4,-,TGTGCCAGCAGCCAAAACGGTTTGGATGAAAAACTGTTTTTT,CASSQNGLDEKLFF
-,TRBV27,16,TRBJ2-5,TRBD2,TGTGCCAGCAGTGAAATCGGGACTAGCGTCCAAGAGACCCAGTACTTC,CASSEIGTSVQETQYF
-,TRBV2,14,TRBJ1-2,-,TGTGCCAGCAGTACTCATTCCCCCTCCTATGGCTACACCTTC,CASSTHSPSYGYTF
-,TRBV10-3,15,TRBJ2-7,TRBD2,TGTGCCATCAGTGAGTATCAGCTGCGGGAGTCCGAGCAGTACTTC,CAISEYQLRESEQYF
once,TRBV6-4,13,TRBJ1-6,-,TGTGCCAGCAGTGAGCGTGATAATTCACCCCTCCACTTT,CASSERDNSPLHF
-,TRBV19,14,TRBJ1-2,-,TGTGCCAGTAATCCTTCCGGGGGAGGCCCTATCGATACCTTC,CASNPSGGGPIDTF
-,TRBV19,13,TRBJ1-2,-,TGTGCCAGTAGAGCGGGACCGAGCTATGGCTACACCTTC,CASRAGPSYGYTF
-,TRBV7-9,15,TRBJ2-5,TRBD1,TGTGCCAGCAGCGTCTCCCGGGACAGGGGTGAGACCCAGTACTTC,CASSVSRDRGETQYF
-,TRBV13,16,TRBJ2-7,TRBD2,TGTGCCAGCAGCTTAAGACTAGCCGTTTCCTCCTACGAGCAGTACTTC,CASSLRLAVSSYEQYF
-,TRBV12-5,15,TRBJ2-2,TRBD1,TGTGCTAGTGGTTTGGACAGGGGAAGGGGCGGGGAGCTGTTTTTT,CASGLDRGRGGELFF
-,TRBV29-1,13,TRBJ2-1,-,TGCAGCACGCGACTAAACTCCTACAATGAGCAGTTCTTC,CSTRLNSYNEQFF
once,TRBV6-5,15,TRBJ2-3,TRBD2,TGTGCCAGCGGGGGACTAGCGGGAGGAGGAGATACGCAGTATTTT,CASGGLAGGGDTQYF
-,TRBV28,15,TRBJ2-7,-,TGTGCCAGCTTTGGGGTATCTACAGGGTACTACGAGCAGTACTTC,CASFGVSTGYYEQYF
-,TRBV19,18,TRBJ2-1,TRBD2,TGTGCCAGTAGTATAGGAGGACTAGCGGGAGGGCCCTACAATGAGCAGTTCTTC,CASSIGGLAGGPYNEQFF
-,TRBV7-4,13,TRBJ2-7,-,TGTGCCAGCAGCTTAGAGCACTTATACGAGCAGTACTTC,CASSLEHLYEQYF
-,TRBV10-3,16,TRBJ2-3,TRBD1,TGTGCCATCAGGCCATTAGGACAGGAGGGCACAGATACGCAGTATTTT,CAIRPLGQEGTDTQYF
few,TRBV9,15,TRBJ2-4,TRBD1,TGTGCCAGCAGCGTAGCTTTAGGGGGCCTTGACATTCAGTACTTC,CASSVALGGLDIQYF
-,TRBV9,15,TRBJ1-1,-,TGTGCCAGCAGCGTAGGAGGACACTCAAACACTGAAGCTTTCTTT,CASSVGGHSNTEAFF
-,TRBV10-1,13,TRBJ1-1,-,TGCGCCAGCAGTCGGGACATCCTCACTGAAGCTTTCTTT,CASSRDILTEAFF
-,TRBV7-8,16,TRBJ1-6,-,TGTGCCAGCAGCTTAGCAGGGGGGCCGGGCGGGGGACCCCTCCACTTT,CASSLAGGPGGGPLHF
-,TRBV10-3,13,TRBJ1-1,-,TGTGCCATCAGTGACGGAGCCAACACTGAAGCTTTCTTT,CAISDGANTEAFF
once,TRBV2,14,TRBJ1-5,-,TGTGCCAGCATGGGCAGTCGTAGCAATCAGCCCCAGCATTTT,CASMGSRSNQPQHF
-,TRBV9,15,TRBJ2-3,TRBD2,TGTGCCAGCAGCACTTTAGCGGGAGTGGCAGATACGCAGTATTTT,CASSTLAGVADTQYF
-,TRBV4-2,17,TRBJ2-2,-,TGTGCCAGCAGCCAACCCGGGGAGGGGGAGGACACCGGGGAGCTGTTTTTT,CASSQPGEGEDTGELFF
-,TRBV28,17,TRBJ2-3,TRBD2,TGTGCCAGCAGTCCCCAAGGGTGGACTAGCGGCACAGATACGCAGTATTTT,CASSPQGWTSGTDTQYF
-,TRBV11-2,15,TRBJ2-2,-,TGTGCCAGCAGCTTAGCACAGCTTATCACCGGGGAGCTGTTTTTT,CASSLAQLITGELFF
-,TRBV14,17,TRBJ1-6,-,TGTGCCAGCAGCTCTTTACTAGTAGGGCGGAGAACTTCACCCCTCCACTTT,CASSSLLVGRRTSPLHF
-,TRBV28,13,TRBJ2-6,-,TGTGCCAGCAGTTTCAGTGGGGCCAACGTCCTGACTTTC,CASSFSGANVLTF
-,TRBV5-5,14,TRBJ2-7,-,TGTGCCAGCAGCTGGACAGCCGGGTCCTACGAGCAGTACTTC,CASSWTAGSYEQYF
-,TRBV4-1,17,TRBJ2-7,TRBD2,TGCGCCAGCAGCCACATGCAGCCGGGACTAGCGGTATACGAGCAGTACTTC,CASSHMQPGLAVYEQYF
-,TRBV24-1,14,TRBJ2-5,-,TGTGCCACCAGTGATGTCAAACTCCCAGAGACCCAGTACTTC,CATSDVKLPETQYF
-,TRBV19,15,TRBJ2-2,-,TGTGCCAGTAAACCCTTGGGACAGAACACCGGGGAGCTGTTTTTT,CASKPLGQNTGELFF
-,TRBV15,14,TRBJ1-2,-,TGTGCCACCACCCCGGACGGGACTAACTATGGCTACACCTTC,CATTPDGTNYGYTF
-,TRBV28,14,TRBJ1-2,-,TGTGCCAGCAGTTTGAGTCGGACAGCCTATGGCTACACCTTC,CASSLSRTAYGYTF
few,TRBV2,13,TRBJ1-4,TRBD1,TGTGCCAGCAGTGGACAGGGGCGTGAAAAACTGTTTTTT,CASSGQGREKLFF